This T cell receptor (beta chain) was retrieved from a study of blood T cell repertoires in COVID-19 (dated by TCRdb to the early 2020s). Study-wide context: The collaborator samples originated in the United States, Italy and Spain and spanned the acute and convalescent phases of COVID-19. The repertoires were released in a freely available public database meant as a resource for research on the immune response to SARS-CoV-2. Samples came from the ongoing ImmuneRACE study (first 160 participants) plus 1,254 subjects from 6 global collaborators. Sample metadata almost always included a de-identified subject ID, COVID-19 status, age in years and sex. Subjects who had been exposed to COVID-19, were actively infected with it, or had recovered from it provided the deeply sampled blood TCRbeta repertoires that made up the dataset. HLA class I and class II types, where available, came from metadata supplied by the sample provider rather than from assay-based typing. The material from the prospective study consisted of cDNA or gDNA derived from T cells, B-cell-depleted T cells, or PBMCs. Broad study findings and their caveats: How much clinical and demographic metadata was included differed by source and by participant, and the metadata was provided uncurated.

One collaborating source in Seattle enrolled patients while the patients were actively infected and followed the patients over time throughout the course of disease. The collaborating institutions used their own protocols to collect whole blood in K2EDTA tubes. Collaborator samples were shipped for TCRbeta analysis as frozen whole blood, isolated PBMCs, or DNA extracted from either sample type. TCRbeta CDR3 regions were amplified from genomic DNA by means of the immunoSEQ Assay, a bias-controlled multiplex PCR. The authors' pipeline ran thus. The number of nucleated cells in each sample was estimated by amplification of reference gene primers within the assay. To quantify the absolute abundance of each unique TCRbeta CDR3 rearrangement, sequence reads were collapsed and filtered. Productive Simpson clonality was computed per sample as the square root of Simpson's diversity index over productive rearrangements. Sourced from immuneACCESS, this table was stored by TCRdb with only in-frame sequences that have V and J called. A share of the clones is absent; for the studies checked, an unresolved V gene accounts for under half, and the remainder has no known explanation. The DNA gave D and trimming, while V, J and clone size come from that table. This sample is represented by around 310,000 clones; around 90% of them were singletons. The ten largest make up under 1.1% of the sample.

Taken from cysteine to phenylalanine, the CDR3 has 15 residues. Only CDR3 DNA is held: 45 bases, read in frame from base 1. CDR1 and CDR2 are read off the germline V gene as SGHRS and YFSETQ. V is cut back by 4 bases and J by 4 bases, with 6 bases in the junction unmatched. Notes on this clone: Its target antigen remains unknown. Base qualities are not provided; no much larger clone lies one nucleotide away.

The rearranged segments are TRBV5-1 and TRBJ1-2; a stretch of 11 junction bases matches TRBD1. The sequenced sample was peripheral blood. This clonotype was obtained from a middle-aged woman with COVID-19, enrolled during active disease. The nucleotide sequence reads as follows: TGCGCCAGCAGCCCCAGGACAGGGGGCACCTATGGCTACACCTTC. Its protein reads: CASSPRTGGTYGYTF.